This T cell receptor (beta chain) is drawn from a study of cytomegalovirus exposure and HLA in healthy donors. The donors were part of the roughly 120-subject validation cohort, which stood apart from the 666-subject first cohort. Study-wide results and limits: As was reported, the classifier diagnosed cytomegalovirus status with high specificity and sensitivity.

V trimming: 5 bases; J trimming: 8 bases; junction bases outside the gene matches: 8. This CDR3 has 15 amino acids. Germline CDR1 is MDHEN and CDR2 is SYDVKM. With respect to this clone: Its antigen is unidentified.

The repertoire was sequenced with immunoSEQ multiplex PCR; TCRdb's copy has only in-frame clones and lacks some. This table holds 250,000 to 350,000 clones, around 86% found once. The chain is built from TRBV28 and TRBJ1-4; 10 bases agree with TRBD1. Sequenced sample: PBMCs. The source of this sequence is a woman younger than 30 in good health and CMV-seronegative. DNA of the CDR3: TGTGCCAGCAGTGCAACCGGGACAGGGGAAGAAAAACTGTTTTTT. Its protein product is CASSATGTGEEKLFF. The variable domain in full, with the rest retrieved from reference TRBV28 and TRBJ1-4, is DVKVTQSSRYLVKRTGEKVFLECVQDMDHENMFWYRQDPGLGLRLIYFSYDVKMKEKGDIPEGYSVSREKKERFSLILESASTNQTSMYLCASSATGTGEEKLFFGSGTQLSVL.